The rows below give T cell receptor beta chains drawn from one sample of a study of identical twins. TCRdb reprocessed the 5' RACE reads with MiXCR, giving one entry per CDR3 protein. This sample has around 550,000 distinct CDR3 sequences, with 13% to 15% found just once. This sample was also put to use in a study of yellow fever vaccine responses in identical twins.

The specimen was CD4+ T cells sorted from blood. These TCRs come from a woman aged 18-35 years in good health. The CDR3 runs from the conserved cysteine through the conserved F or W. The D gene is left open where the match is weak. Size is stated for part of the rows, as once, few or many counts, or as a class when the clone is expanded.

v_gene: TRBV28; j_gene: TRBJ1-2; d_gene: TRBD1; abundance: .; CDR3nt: TGTGCCAGCAGTCCGATAATGGGACAGCGCAACTATGGCTACACCTTC; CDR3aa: CASSPIMGQRNYGYTF
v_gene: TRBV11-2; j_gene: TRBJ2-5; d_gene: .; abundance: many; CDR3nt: TGTGCCAGCAGCTTTTCGGGCGCAGAGACCCAGTACTTC; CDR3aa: CASSFSGAETQYF
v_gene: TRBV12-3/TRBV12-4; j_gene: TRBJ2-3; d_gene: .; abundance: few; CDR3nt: TGTGCCAGCGGCAATGGGGCTCGTTCTGATACGCAGTATTTT; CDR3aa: CASGNGARSDTQYF
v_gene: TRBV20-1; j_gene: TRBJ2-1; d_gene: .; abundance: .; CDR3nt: TGCAGTGCTAGAGATGTTGAGACACACTACAATGAGCAGTTCTTC; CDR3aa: CSARDVETHYNEQFF
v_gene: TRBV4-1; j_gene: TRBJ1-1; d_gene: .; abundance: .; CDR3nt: TGCGCCAGCAGCCAAGTTCAAGGGGTTGGCACTGAAGCTTTCTTT; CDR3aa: CASSQVQGVGTEAFF
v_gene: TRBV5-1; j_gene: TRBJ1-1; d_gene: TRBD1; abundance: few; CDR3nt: TGCGCCAGCAGCTTGGCCGGTGCAGGGGGCCTGAACACTGAAGCTTTCTTT; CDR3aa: CASSLAGAGGLNTEAFF
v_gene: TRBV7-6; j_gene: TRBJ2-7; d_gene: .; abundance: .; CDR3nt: TGTGCCAGCAGCTTAGGGGCCGAGGGTTACGAGCAGTACTTC; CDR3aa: CASSLGAEGYEQYF
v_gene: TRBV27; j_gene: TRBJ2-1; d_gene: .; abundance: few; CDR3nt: TGTGCCAGCAGTAGGGGGGGCCTTCGCAATGAGCAGTTCTTC; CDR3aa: CASSRGGLRNEQFF
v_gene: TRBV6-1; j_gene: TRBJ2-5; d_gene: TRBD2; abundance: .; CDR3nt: TGTGCCAGCAGTCCGGGATCGGGACTAGCGGGGGCCTCCTTAGTGCCCCAGTACTTC; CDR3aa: CASSPGSGLAGASLVPQYF
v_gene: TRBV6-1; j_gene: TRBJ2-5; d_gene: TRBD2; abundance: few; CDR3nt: TGTGCCAGCAGAATCCTAGCGGGGGGAATCAAAGAGACCCAGTACTTC; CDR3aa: CASRILAGGIKETQYF
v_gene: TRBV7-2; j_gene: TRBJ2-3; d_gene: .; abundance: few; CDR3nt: TGTGCCAGCAGCTTATTCAGCGGCACTAGCACAGATACGCAGTATTTT; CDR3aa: CASSLFSGTSTDTQYF
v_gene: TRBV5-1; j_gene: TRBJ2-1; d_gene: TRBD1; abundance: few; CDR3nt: TGCGCCAGCAGCACGGCGACAGGGAAGAATGAGCAGTTCTTC; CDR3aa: CASSTATGKNEQFF
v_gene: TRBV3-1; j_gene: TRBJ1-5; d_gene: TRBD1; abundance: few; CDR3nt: TGTGCCAGCAGCCAAGCCGGGACAGACCCCCAGCAGCCCCAGCATTTT; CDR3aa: CASSQAGTDPQQPQHF
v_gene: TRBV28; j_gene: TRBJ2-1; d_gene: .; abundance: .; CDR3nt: TGTGCCAGCGTGCTGGGTAGTTTTAACCGTGAGCAGTTCTTC; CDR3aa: CASVLGSFNREQFF
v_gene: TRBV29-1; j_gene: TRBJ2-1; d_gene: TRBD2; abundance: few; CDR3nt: TGCAGCGTTCTCGTGGTTGGGGGGGGACAGTTCTTC; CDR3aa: CSVLVVGGGQFF
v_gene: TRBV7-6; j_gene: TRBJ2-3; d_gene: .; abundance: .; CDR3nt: TGTGCCAGCAGCTTATTCGCAGATACGCAGTATTTT; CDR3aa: CASSLFADTQYF
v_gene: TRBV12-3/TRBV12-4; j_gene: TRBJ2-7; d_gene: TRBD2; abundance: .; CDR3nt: TGTGCCAGCAGTTCTAGGACTAGCGGGATGAACGAGCAGTACTTC; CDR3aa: CASSSRTSGMNEQYF
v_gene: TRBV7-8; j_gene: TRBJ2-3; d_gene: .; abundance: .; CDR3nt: TGTGCCAGCAGCCGGAATCCTAGCACAGATACGCAGTATTTT; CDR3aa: CASSRNPSTDTQYF
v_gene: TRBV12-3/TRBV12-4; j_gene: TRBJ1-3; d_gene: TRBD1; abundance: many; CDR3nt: TGTGCCAGCAGACGGACAGGTGGAAACACCATATATTTT; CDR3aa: CASRRTGGNTIYF
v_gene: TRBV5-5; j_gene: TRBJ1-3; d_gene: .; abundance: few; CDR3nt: TGTGCCAGCAGTACCTGGACGGGCTCTGGAAACACCATATATTTT; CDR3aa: CASSTWTGSGNTIYF
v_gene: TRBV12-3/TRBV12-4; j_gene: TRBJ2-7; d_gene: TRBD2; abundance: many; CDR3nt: TGTGCCAGCAGTCTAGCGGGAGGAATCTCCGAGCAGTACTTC; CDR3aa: CASSLAGGISEQYF
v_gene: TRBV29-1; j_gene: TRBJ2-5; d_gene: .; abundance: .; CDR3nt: TGCAGCGTTGCGACCCTGACAGTTTTGAAAGAGACCCAGTACTTC; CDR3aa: CSVATLTVLKETQYF
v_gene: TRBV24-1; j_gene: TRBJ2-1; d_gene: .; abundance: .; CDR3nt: TGTGCCACCAGTGATCCCAAGACAGGAACGAATGAGCAGTTCTTC; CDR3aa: CATSDPKTGTNEQFF
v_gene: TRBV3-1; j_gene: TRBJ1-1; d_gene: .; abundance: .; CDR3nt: TGTGCCAGCAGCCAATTCCGGCAGGCCCTAGAAGCTTTCTTT; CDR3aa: CASSQFRQALEAFF
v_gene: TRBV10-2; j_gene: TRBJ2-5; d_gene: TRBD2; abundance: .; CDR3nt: TGCGCCAGCAGTGAGGGCGGGGGGGTGCTTGACACCCAGTACTTC; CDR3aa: CASSEGGGVLDTQYF
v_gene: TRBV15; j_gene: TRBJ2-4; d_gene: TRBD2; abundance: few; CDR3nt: TGTGCCACCAGCAGAACGACTAGCGGGGGGGCCGGTGGGTACTTC; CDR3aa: CATSRTTSGGAGGYF
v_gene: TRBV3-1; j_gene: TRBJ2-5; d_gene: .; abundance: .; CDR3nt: TGTGCCAGCAGCCAAGAGGACCTCCCGGGGACCCAGTACTTC; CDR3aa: CASSQEDLPGTQYF
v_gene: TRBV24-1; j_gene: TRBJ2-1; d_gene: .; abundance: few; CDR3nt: TGTGCCACCGGAGGGGGGACGGAAAATGAGCAGTTCTTC; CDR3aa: CATGGGTENEQFF
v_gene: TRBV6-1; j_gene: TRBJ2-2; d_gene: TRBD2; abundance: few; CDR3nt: TGTGCCAGCAGTGTAGGACTAGCGGCTAACACCGGGGAGCTGTTTTTT; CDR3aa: CASSVGLAANTGELFF
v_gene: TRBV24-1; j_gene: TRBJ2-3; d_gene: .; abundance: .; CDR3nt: TGTGCCACCAGCGTCCGCGGTGGAGGCACAGATACGCAGTATTTT; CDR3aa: CATSVRGGGTDTQYF
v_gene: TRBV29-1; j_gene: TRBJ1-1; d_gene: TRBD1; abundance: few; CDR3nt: TGCAGCGTGGGGACAGGGGCTCACACTGAAGCTTTCTTT; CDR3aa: CSVGTGAHTEAFF
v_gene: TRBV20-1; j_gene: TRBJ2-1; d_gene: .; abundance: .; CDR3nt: TGCAGTGCTAGGGACTACATCTACAATGAGCAGTTCTTC; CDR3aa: CSARDYIYNEQFF
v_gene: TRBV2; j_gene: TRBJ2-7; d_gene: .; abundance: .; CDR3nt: TGTGCCAGCAGTGAAGGGGTCCACTACGAGCAGTACTTC; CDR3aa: CASSEGVHYEQYF
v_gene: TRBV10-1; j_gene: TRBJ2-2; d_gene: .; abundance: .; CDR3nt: TGCGCCAGCAGTGACAGGCCGAACACCGGGGAGCTGTTTTTT; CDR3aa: CASSDRPNTGELFF
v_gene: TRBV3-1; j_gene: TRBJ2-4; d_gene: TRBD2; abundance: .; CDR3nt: TGTGCCAGCAGCCCGTCGGGACTAGCGGGGGATCTAGCCAAAAACATTCAGTACTTC; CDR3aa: CASSPSGLAGDLAKNIQYF
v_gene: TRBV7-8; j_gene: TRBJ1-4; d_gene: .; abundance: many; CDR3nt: TGTGCCAGCAGCTTAAATGAAAAACTGTTTTTT; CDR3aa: CASSLNEKLFF
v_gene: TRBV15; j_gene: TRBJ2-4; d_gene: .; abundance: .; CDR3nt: TGTGCCACCAGCACCCAGGCGGGACAGATAGCCAAAAACATTCAGTACTTC; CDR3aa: CATSTQAGQIAKNIQYF